This TCR beta chain stems from a study of post-analysis software for immune sequencing data. For the study at large: In terms of disease course, relapsing-remitting, secondary progressive and progressive-relapsing multiple sclerosis were included.

Unique molecular identifiers had been added to the TCR beta cDNA libraries. There were about 1 to 10 million T cells, and approximately 500,000 cDNA molecules came from them. TCRdb reprocessed the PCR reads with MiXCR, giving one entry per CDR3 protein. The data show 450,000 or so distinct CDR3 sequences, roughly 45% seen once. The CDR3 contains 16 residues. Germline trimming cut 4 bases from V and 2 bases from J; bases unmatched to any gene: 13. Germline loops: CDR1 SQVTM, CDR2 ANQGSEA. Study-wide findings and caveats: Versus controls, multiple sclerosis patients showed significantly lower diversity (normalized Chao1). By F measure, strong co-clustering occurred among samples prepared in the same batch. In patients, roughly five TRBV segments were more frequent than in controls, with TRBV5-6, TRBV5-1 and TRBV20-1 among them.

As for this clonotype: Its antigen is not identified.

This receptor was obtained from a girl aged 10 to 17 with multiple sclerosis. The chain couples TRBV29-1 to TRBJ1-2, with 7 bases that match TRBD1. Input material: blood. The CDR3 DNA sequence: TGCAGCGTTGTTTCTGCAGGGGGGGCGTCGAACTATGGCTACACCTTC. As protein: CSVVSAGGASNYGYTF. Full variable domain (rest looked up from reference TRBV29-1 and TRBJ1-2): SAVISQKPSRDICQRGTSLTIQCQVDSQVTMMFWYRQQPGQSLTLIATANQGSEATYESGFVIDKFPISRPNLTFSTLTVSNMSPEDSSIYLCSVVSAGGASNYGYTFGSGTRLTVV.